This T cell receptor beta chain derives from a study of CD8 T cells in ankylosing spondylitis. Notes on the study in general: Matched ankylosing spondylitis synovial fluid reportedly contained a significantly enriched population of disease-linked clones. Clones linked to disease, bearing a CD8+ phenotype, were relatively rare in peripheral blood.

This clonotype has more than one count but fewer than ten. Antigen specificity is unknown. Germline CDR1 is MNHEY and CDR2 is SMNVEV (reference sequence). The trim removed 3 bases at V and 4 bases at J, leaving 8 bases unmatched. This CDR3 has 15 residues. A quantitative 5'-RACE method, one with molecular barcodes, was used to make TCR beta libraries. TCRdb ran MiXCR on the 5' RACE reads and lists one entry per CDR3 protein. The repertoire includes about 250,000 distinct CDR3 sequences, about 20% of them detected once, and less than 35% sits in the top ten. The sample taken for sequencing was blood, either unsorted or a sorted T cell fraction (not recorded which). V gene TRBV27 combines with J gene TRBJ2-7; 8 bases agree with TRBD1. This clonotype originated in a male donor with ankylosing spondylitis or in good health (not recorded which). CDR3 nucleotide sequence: TGTGCCAGCAGTTTCTCCAGGACAGGGAGGTACGAGCAGTACTTC. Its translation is CASSFSRTGRYEQYF.